The clone carrying this T cell receptor beta chain showed up just a few times. Its cognate antigen is unknown. This sample is drawn from a study of T-cell memory formation after mild COVID-19. Study-level background: Largely, the TCR clusters proved donor specific. Overall study findings and caveats: Memory from before infection featured some responding clones, which suggests cross-reactive memory joined.

Constant-segment primers served in 5'RACE that generated TCR alpha and TCR beta cDNA libraries bearing sample barcodes and UMIs. Via MiXCR, TCRdb re-called the 5' RACE reads, giving one row per CDR3 protein. The sample has 250,000 to 300,000 distinct CDR3 sequences, more than 15% seen once; the top ten hold more than 20%. V dropped 6 bases and J dropped 3 bases, with 14 bases sitting between them. Germline V gene lookup returns CDR1 MNHEY and CDR2 SVGEGT. The CDR3 loop spans 15 amino acids. Sequenced material: PBMCs or a T cell subset sorted from them (not recorded which). The chain recombines TRBV6-2 or TRBV6-3 with TRBJ2-2, with D possibly being TRBD1 or TRBD2 (5 bases each). This TCR came from a young man who had mild COVID-19 (a few samples of this study predate the infection). Cell type and time point are not known. CDR3 DNA sequence: TGTGCCAGCAGAGAGCCCGGGACGGACACCGGGGAGCTGTTTTTT. This codes for CASREPGTDTGELFF.